The entry that follows covers one T cell receptor (beta chain) sequence. CDR3 length equals 14 residues. Germline values: CDR1 LGHNT, CDR2 FRNRAP. V dropped 5 bases and J dropped 3 bases, with 13 bases sitting between them. The data stem from a study of blood T cell repertoires in COVID-19. Authors' methods: The authors estimated nucleated cell counts from reference gene primer amplification. TCRdb's copy holds only in-frame clones and misses some; the assay was immunoSEQ multiplex PCR. V and J calls and clone size follow that table, whereas D and trimming were derived from the DNA. The sample lists around 700,000 clones; about 87% were seen once.

The sequenced material came from peripheral blood. This clonotype originated in a woman between 18 and 30 years old with acute or convalescent COVID-19. The chain uses TRBV12-5 and TRBJ1-2, with D perhaps matching TRBD1 (6 bases). CDR3 sequence (DNA): TGTGCTAGTGGTCCCCCAGGGGAAGACTATGGCTACACCTTC. This codes for CASGPPGEDYGYTF.